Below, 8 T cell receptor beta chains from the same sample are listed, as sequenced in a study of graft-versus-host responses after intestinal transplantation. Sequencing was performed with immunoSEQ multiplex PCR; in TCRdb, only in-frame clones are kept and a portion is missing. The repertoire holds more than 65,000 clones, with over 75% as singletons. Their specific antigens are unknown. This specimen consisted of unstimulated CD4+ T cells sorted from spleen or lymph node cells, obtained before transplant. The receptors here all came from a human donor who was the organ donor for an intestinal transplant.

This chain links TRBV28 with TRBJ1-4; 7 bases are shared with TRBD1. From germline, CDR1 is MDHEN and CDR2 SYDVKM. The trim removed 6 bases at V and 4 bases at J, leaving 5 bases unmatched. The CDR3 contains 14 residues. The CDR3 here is CASSRDSVNEKLFF. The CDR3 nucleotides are TGTGCCAGCAGCCGGGACAGTGTTAATGAAAAACTGTTTTTT.

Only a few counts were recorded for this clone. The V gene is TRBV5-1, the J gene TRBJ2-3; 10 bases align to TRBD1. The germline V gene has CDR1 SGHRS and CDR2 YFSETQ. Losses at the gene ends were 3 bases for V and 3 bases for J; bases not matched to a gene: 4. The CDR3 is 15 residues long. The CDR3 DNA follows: TGCGCCAGCAGCTCGGGACAGGGGAGGACAGATACGCAGTATTTT. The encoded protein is CASSSGQGRTDTQYF.

The CDR3 nucleotides are TGTGCCTGGAGTCCACCGGGGTTCGGGGCCAACGTCCTGACTTTC. Translating it yields CAWSPPGFGANVLTF. The J gene is TRBJ2-6, the V gene TRBV30; D possibly corresponds to TRBD2 (5 bases). V was clipped by 2 bases and J by 4 bases, with 12 bases between them. The CDR3 is made up of 15 amino acids. In germline, CDR1 is GTSNPN, CDR2 SVGIG (reference sequence). Based on the CDR3 plus reference TRBV30 and TRBJ2-6, the full variable domain is SQTIHQWPATLVQPVGSPLSLECTVEGTSNPNLYWYRQAAGRGLQLLFYSVGIGQISSEVPQNLSASRPQDRQFILSSKKLLLSDSGFYLCAWSPPGFGANVLTFGAGSRLTVL.

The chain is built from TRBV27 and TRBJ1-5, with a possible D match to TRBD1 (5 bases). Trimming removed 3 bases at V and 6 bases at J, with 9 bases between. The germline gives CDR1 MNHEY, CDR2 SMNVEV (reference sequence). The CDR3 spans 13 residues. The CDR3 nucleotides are TGTGCCAGCAGTTTCGGCGGGGGTCAGCCCCAGCATTTT. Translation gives CASSFGGGQPQHF.

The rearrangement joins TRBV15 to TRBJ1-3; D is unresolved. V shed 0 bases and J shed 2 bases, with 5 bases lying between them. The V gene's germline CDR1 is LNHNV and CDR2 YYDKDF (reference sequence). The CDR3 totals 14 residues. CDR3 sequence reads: CATSREAAGNTIYF. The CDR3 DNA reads TGTGCCACCAGCAGAGAGGCTGCTGGAAACACCATATATTTT.

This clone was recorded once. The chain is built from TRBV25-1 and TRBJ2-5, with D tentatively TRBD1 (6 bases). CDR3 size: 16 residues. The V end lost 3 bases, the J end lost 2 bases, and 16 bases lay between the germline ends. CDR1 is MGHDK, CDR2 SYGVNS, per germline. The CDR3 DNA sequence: TGTGCCAGCAGTGATTTCGGGGCAGGGGCTCAAGAGACCCAGTACTTC. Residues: CASSDFGAGAQETQYF. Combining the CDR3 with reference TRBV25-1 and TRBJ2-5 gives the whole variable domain EADIYQTPRYLVIGTGKKITLECSQTMGHDKMYWYQQDPGMELHLIHYSYGVNSTEKGDLSSESTVSRIRTEHFPLTLESARPSHTSQYLCASSDFGAGAQETQYFGPGTRLLVL.

The CDR3 spells CASSDTDYGYTF. The DNA for the CDR3 is TGTGCCAGCAGTGACACGGACTATGGCTACACCTTC. The chain joins TRBV6-4 to TRBJ1-2; no clear D. Germline loops: CDR1 MRHNA, CDR2 SNTAGT. This CDR3 has 12 residues. V lost 2 bases and J 3 bases, leaving 4 bases between the germline ends.

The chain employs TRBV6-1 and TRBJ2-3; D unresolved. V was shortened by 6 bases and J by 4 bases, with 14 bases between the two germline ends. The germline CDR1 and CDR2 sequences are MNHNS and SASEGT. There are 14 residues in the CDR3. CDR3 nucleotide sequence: TGTGCCAGCAGCAGAGAGAATGAGGCAGATACGCAGTATTTT. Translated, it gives CASSRENEADTQYF.